The source of this T cell receptor (beta chain) is a study of cytomegalovirus exposure and HLA in healthy donors. In germline, CDR1 is SGHRS, CDR2 YFSETQ. V lost 3 bases, J lost 7 bases, and 9 bases stayed unmatched. CDR3 size: 15 residues. Study observations and caveats: V- and J-gene trimming of TCR beta was linked (in a later analysis) to a missense DCLRE1C variant. TCR beta sequences reportedly predicted most subjects' HLA-A and HLA-B alleles accurately. Donor immune exposure was known only as CMV serostatus. A later analysis reportedly found that, within productive TCRs, an Asian-associated ancestry cluster had fewer N-insertions than the mean observed across the approximately 700 donors.

Concerning this clone itself: Its antigen is still unknown.

In the PCR, 60 Vbeta and 13 Jbeta primers were used. TCRdb's copy holds only in-frame clones and misses some; the assay was immunoSEQ multiplex PCR. The sample consists of roughly 190,000 clones, around four fifths of them appearing once. The receptor comes from a man in his forties in good health and CMV-seropositive. V and J are TRBV5-1 and TRBJ2-7, with 11 bases identical to TRBD2. Sequencing used PBMCs. In DNA form, the CDR3 reads TGCGCCAGCAGCTCGACCGGGACTAGCGGAGGGGAGCAGTACTTC. Translation gives CASSSTGTSGGEQYF.